Listed here are 16 T cell receptor beta chains from one sample, sequenced in a study of T cell repertoires in cytomegalovirus infection. These receptors are not linked to any known antigen. TCRdb fed the reads into MiXCR, producing one record per CDR3 protein. The sample contains 700,000 to 950,000 distinct CDR3 sequences, around a third of which appear only once. Sequencing used cultured CD8+ T cells from PBMCs, obtained from culture after CMV antigen stimulation. The receptor set was obtained from a human donor in good health (CMV status not recorded). Some clones in this sample may be carry-over from other donors' samples.

The chain couples TRBV6-5 to TRBJ1-5, with D unclear. Germline V gene sequence: CDR1 MNHEY, CDR2 SVGAGI. CDR3 length: 15 amino acids. Trimming left V 2 bases short and J 2 bases short, with 10 bases between. The CDR3 DNA follows: TGTGCCAGCAGTTACGCTGAAGGAGGCAATCAGCCCCAGCATTTT. It translates to CASSYAEGGNQPQHF.

This chain connects TRBV27 to TRBJ2-2; 8 nucleotides align to TRBD2. V shed 1 base, J shed 6 bases, and the junction held 10 bases outside the gene matches. The CDR3 consists of 17 residues. Germline V lookup: CDR1 MNHEY, CDR2 SMNVEV (reference sequence). In DNA form, the CDR3 reads TGTGCCAGCAGTTTATTCTGGGCCGGGACTAGGCCCGGGGAGCTGTTTTTT. Its translation is CASSLFWAGTRPGELFF.

This chain connects TRBV12-3 or TRBV12-4 to TRBJ1-4; no reliable D call. The V end was cut by 5 bases, the J end by 7 bases, with 8 bases between. The CDR3 totals 12 residues. The CDR3 DNA sequence: TGTGCCAGCAGTCCAGATTTTGAAAAACTGTTTTTT. Protein product: CASSPDFEKLFF.

V is TRBV15 and J is TRBJ1-6, with D unclear. This CDR3 is built from 13 residues. Germline loops: CDR1 LNHNV, CDR2 YYDKDF (reference sequence). V gave up 5 bases and J gave up 7 bases, with 9 bases separating them. The CDR3 is CATSPFLNSPLHF. The CDR3 nucleotides are TGTGCCACCAGCCCCTTCTTAAATTCACCCCTCCACTTT.

This clonotype was observed at least ten times. Written as DNA, the CDR3 is TGTGCCAGCAGCCTAGGTGGGGACCCCTACGAGCAGTACTTC. The encoded protein is CASSLGGDPYEQYF. The chain couples TRBV7-6 to TRBJ2-7; D is perhaps TRBD1 or TRBD2 (5 bases each). V was trimmed by 5 bases and J by 2 bases, leaving 13 bases between them. The CDR3 totals 14 residues. Germline V gene data show CDR1 as SGHVS and CDR2 as FNYEAQ.

The chain uses TRBV2 and TRBJ1-4, with 8 bases fitting TRBD1. From germline, CDR1 is SNHLY and CDR2 FYNNEI. This CDR3 has 13 residues. V lost 6 bases to trimming and J lost 8 bases; unmatched junction nucleotides: 5. As DNA, the CDR3 is TGTGCCAGCAGGGGCGGACAGGGCGAAAAACTGTTTTTT. Encoded protein: CASRGGQGEKLFF.

This clonotype was detected ten times or more. This sequence joins TRBV7-2 and TRBJ1-6; no firm D call. This CDR3 has 17 residues. Trimming took 4 bases from V and 10 from J, leaving 23 bases between them. CDR1 and CDR2 from the germline V gene are SGHTA and FQGNSA. The CDR3 nucleotides read TGTGCCAGCAGCTACGCATCGGGTGGAGAGTGGGTATCACCCCTCCACTTT. It translates to CASSYASGGEWVSPLHF.

This clonotype turned up a few times. This rearrangement joins TRBV7-3 to TRBJ2-1; 8 bases map to TRBD2. The CDR3 runs to 16 residues. The junction had 6 bases not matched to a gene; V was cut back by 1 base and J by 4 bases. The V gene's germline CDR1 is SGHTA and CDR2 FQGTGA. The CDR3 loop reads CASSLNGGGLYNEQFF. CDR3 DNA: TGTGCCAGCAGCTTAAATGGCGGGGGGCTTTACAATGAGCAGTTCTTC. Full variable domain (missing parts from reference TRBV7-3 and TRBJ2-1): GAGVSQTPSNKVTEKGKYVELRCDPISGHTALYWYRQSLGQGPEFLIYFQGTGAADDSGLPNDRFFAVRPEGSVSTLKIQRTERGDSAVYLCASSLNGGGLYNEQFFGPGTRLTVL.

This clonotype was counted many times. The chain couples TRBV10-3 to TRBJ2-2; 7 nucleotides line up with TRBD1. The CDR3 contains 16 residues. Germline CDR1 is ENHRY and CDR2 is SYGVKD. With 2 bases clipped from V and 2 bases from J, the junction kept 5 bases outside the gene matches. The CDR3 DNA reads as TGTGCCATCAGTGAGCCGACAGGGTTCAACACCGGGGAGCTGTTTTTT. This translates into CAISEPTGFNTGELFF.

CDR3 loop: CASSPGVAGNTIYF. The CDR3 coding sequence is TGTGCCAGCAGTCCAGGGGTGGCTGGAAACACCATATATTTT. The J gene is TRBJ1-3, the V gene TRBV27; D is perhaps TRBD1 (6 bases). This CDR3 region has 14 residues. Between the trimmed V and J ends, which lost 5 bases and 2 bases, there was a span of 10 bases. Germline V lookup: CDR1 MNHEY, CDR2 SMNVEV (reference sequence).

The sample holds a few counts of this clonotype. The chain combines TRBV4-1 with TRBJ2-1, with 7 positions matching TRBD2. This CDR3 contains 14 residues. Germline V gives CDR1 MGHRA, CDR2 YSYEKL. Trimming took 8 bases from V and 0 from J; bases not matched to a gene: 4. The CDR3 DNA follows: TGCGCCAGCGGGGGGGTTAGCTCCTACAATGAGCAGTTCTTC. It is translated as CASGGVSSYNEQFF.

This clonotype was seen more than once but under ten times. The chain has TRBV11-1 and TRBJ2-1, with D possibly being TRBD2 (6 bases). Trimming removed 0 bases at V and 8 bases at J, with 17 bases between. CDR1 is SGHAT and CDR2 is FQDESV in the germline V gene (reference sequence). CDR3 length equals 16 residues. CDR3 DNA: TGTGCCAGCAGCTTAGCTGGGACTCTAAAAGCGGATGAGCAGTTCTTC. It specifies CASSLAGTLKADEQFF.

This clonotype appeared many times. The chain has TRBV7-6 and TRBJ2-3; 15 nucleotides agree with TRBD2. CDR1 and CDR2 (germline): SGHVS, FNYEAQ. After removal of 5 bases from V and 1 base from J, the junction contained 4 bases not matched to a gene. CDR3 length: 17 residues. CDR3 nucleotides: TGTGCCAGCAGCCGGACTAGCGGGGGGGCCGGCACAGATACGCAGTATTTT. It yields the protein CASSRTSGGAGTDTQYF.

The chain carries TRBV9 and TRBJ2-4, with 7 nucleotides matching TRBD1. The CDR3 loop spans 14 amino acids. Trimming removed 4 bases from V and 4 bases from J; junction bases left unmatched: 5. Germline assignment: CDR1 SGDLS and CDR2 YYNGEE. DNA of the CDR3: TGTGCCAGCAGCCCTCCGGGACAGAAAAACATTCAGTACTTC. This codes for CASSPPGQKNIQYF.

The genes are TRBV28 and TRBJ2-5, with TRBD2 as a possible D gene (6 bases). V shed 10 bases and J shed 5 bases, with 20 bases lying between them. The CDR3 length is 14 residues. CDR1 and CDR2 (germline): MDHEN, SYDVKM. The CDR3 is CANNSGGGMETQYF. As DNA, the CDR3 is TGTGCCAACAATTCCGGAGGAGGGATGGAGACCCAGTACTTC.

This clonotype was counted a few times. This rearrangement joins TRBV7-9 to TRBJ1-1; 7 positions match TRBD1. Trimming removed 8 bases from V and 1 base from J; junction bases left unmatched: 7. The CDR3 has 14 amino acids. The germline gives CDR1 SEHNR, CDR2 FQNEAQ (reference sequence). The chain's CDR3 is CASARGPGNTEAFF. CDR3 DNA sequence: TGTGCCAGCGCGAGGGGGCCGGGGAACACTGAAGCTTTCTTT.